This record concerns one T cell receptor beta chain sequence. V lost 5 bases, J lost 7 bases, and 2 bases stayed unmatched. The CDR3 has 13 amino acids. CDR1 and CDR2 (germline): MNHEY, SMNVEV (reference sequence). This entry is derived from a study of OX40 agonist ivuxolimab in advanced cancers. Sequencing was performed with immunoSEQ multiplex PCR; in TCRdb, only in-frame clones are kept and a portion is missing. The sample holds approximately 60,000 clones, 85% to 90% seen once. The sequence derives from an adult with an advanced solid tumor such as melanoma, head and neck, liver or kidney cancer. V gene TRBV27 combines with J gene TRBJ1-5; 10 nucleotides agree with TRBD1. The source was CD4+ or CD8+ T cells sorted from blood, collected in a trial of the OX40 agonist ivuxolimab. The CDR3 DNA sequence: TGTGCCAGCAGTGACAGGGGGCAACAGCCCCAGCATTTT. Translation: CASSDRGQQPQHF.